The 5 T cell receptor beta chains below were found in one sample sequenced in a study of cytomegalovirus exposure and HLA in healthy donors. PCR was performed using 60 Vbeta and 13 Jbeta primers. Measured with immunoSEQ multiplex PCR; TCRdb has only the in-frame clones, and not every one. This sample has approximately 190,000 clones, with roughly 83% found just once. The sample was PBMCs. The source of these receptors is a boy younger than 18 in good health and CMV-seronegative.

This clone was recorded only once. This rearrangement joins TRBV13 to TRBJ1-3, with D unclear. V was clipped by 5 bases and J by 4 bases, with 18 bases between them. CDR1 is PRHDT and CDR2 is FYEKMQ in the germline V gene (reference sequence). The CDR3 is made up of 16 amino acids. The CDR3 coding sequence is TGTGCCAGCAGCGTCCGAGGGAGTAGTGGCGGAAACACCATATATTTT. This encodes CASSVRGSSGGNTIYF.

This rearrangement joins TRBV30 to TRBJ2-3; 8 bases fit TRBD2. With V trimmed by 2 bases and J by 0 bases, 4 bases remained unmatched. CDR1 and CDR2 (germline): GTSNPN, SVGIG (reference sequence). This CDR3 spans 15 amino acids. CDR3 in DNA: TGTGCCTGGAGTCCAGGGACTAGAAGCACAGATACGCAGTATTTT. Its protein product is CAWSPGTRSTDTQYF.

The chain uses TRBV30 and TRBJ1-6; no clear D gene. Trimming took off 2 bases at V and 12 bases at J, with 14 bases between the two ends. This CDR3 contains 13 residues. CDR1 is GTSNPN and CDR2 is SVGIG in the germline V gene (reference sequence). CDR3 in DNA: TGTGCCTGGAGTCCCTTCTCCGGGGAACCCCTCCACTTT. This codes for CAWSPFSGEPLHF.

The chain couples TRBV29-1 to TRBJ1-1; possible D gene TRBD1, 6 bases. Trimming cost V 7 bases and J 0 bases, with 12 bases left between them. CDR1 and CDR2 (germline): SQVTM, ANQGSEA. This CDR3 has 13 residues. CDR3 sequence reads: CSATTGMNTEAFF. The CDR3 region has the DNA TGCAGCGCGACGACAGGAATGAACACTGAAGCTTTCTTT.

CDR3 sequence reads: CASSQGLAGGLAKNIQYF. The CDR3 DNA sequence: TGCGCCAGCAGCCAGGGACTAGCGGGGGGGCTAGCCAAAAACATTCAGTACTTC. The chain carries TRBV4-3 and TRBJ2-4; 16 bases line up with TRBD2. CDR3 length: 18 residues. CDR1 and CDR2 from the germline V gene are LGHNA and YSLEER. V trimming: 3 bases; J trimming: 0 bases; junction bases outside the gene matches: 2.